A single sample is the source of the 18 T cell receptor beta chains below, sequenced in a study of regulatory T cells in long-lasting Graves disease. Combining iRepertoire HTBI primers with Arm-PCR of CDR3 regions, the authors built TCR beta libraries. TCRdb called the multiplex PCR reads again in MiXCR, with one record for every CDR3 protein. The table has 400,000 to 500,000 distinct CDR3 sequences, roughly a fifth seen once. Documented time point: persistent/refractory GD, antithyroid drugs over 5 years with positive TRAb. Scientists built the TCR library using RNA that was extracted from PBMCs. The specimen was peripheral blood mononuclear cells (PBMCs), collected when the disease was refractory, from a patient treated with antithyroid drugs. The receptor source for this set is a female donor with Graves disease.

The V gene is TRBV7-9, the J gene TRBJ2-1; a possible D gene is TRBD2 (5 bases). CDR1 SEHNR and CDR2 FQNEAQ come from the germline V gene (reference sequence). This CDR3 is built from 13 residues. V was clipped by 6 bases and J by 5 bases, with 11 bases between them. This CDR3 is CASSPGINNEQFF. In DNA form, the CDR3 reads TGTGCCAGCAGTCCCGGGATAAACAATGAGCAGTTCTTC.

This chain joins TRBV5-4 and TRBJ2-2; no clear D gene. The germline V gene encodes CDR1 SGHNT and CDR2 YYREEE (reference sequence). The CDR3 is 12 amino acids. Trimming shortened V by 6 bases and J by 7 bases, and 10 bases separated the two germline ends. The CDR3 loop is CASTIWGGELFF. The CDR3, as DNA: TGTGCCAGCACGATTTGGGGCGGGGAGCTGTTTTTT.

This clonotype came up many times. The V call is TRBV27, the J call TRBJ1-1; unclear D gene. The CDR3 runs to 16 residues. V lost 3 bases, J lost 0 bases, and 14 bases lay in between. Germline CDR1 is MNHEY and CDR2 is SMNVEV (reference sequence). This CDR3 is CASSFRSVNMNTEAFF. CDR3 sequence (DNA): TGTGCCAGCAGTTTTCGATCGGTGAATATGAACACTGAAGCTTTCTTT.

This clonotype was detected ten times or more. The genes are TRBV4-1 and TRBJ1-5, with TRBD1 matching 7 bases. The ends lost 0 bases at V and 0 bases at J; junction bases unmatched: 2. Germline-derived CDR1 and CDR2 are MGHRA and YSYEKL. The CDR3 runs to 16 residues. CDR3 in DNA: TGCGCCAGCAGCCAAGATTCAGGGGGTAGCAATCAGCCCCAGCATTTT. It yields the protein CASSQDSGGSNQPQHF.

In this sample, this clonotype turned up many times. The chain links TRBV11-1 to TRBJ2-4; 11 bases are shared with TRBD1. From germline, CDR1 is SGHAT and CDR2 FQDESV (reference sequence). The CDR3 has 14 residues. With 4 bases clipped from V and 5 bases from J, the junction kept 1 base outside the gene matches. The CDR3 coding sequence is TGTGCCAGCAGCTGGACAGGGGGCGAAAACATTCAGTACTTC. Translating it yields CASSWTGGENIQYF.

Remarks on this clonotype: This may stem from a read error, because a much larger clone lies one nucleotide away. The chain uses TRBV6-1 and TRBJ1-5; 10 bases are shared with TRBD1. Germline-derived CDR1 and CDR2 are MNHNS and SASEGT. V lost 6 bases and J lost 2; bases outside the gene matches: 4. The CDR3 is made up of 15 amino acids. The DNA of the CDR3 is TGTGCCAGCAGGGCCGGGACAGGGGGCAATCAGCCCCAGCATTTT. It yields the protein CASRAGTGGNQPQHF.

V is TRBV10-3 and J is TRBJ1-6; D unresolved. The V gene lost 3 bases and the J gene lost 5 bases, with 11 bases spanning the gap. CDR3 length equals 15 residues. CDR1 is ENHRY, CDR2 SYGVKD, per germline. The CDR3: CAISEWETDNSPLHF. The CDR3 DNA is TGTGCCATCAGTGAATGGGAGACCGATAATTCACCCCTCCACTTT.

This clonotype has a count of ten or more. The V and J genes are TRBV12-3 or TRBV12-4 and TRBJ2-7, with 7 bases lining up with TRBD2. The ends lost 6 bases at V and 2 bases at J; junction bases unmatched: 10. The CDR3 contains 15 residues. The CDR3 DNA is TGTGCCAGCAGGGCCCTGGCGGGGGATCCCTACGAGCAGTACTTC. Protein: CASRALAGDPYEQYF.

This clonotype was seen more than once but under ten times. CDR3 sequence (DNA): TGTGCCAGCAGCTTAGAGGGACAGGGTGGCCGGCCCCAGCATTTT. Translating gives CASSLEGQGGRPQHF. The genes are TRBV5-5 and TRBJ1-5, with 9 bases aligning to TRBD1. CDR1 is SGHKS and CDR2 is YYEKEE in the germline V gene (reference sequence). The CDR3 is made up of 15 amino acids. The J segment lost 9 bases and the V segment lost 2 bases, leaving 9 bases of the junction unmatched. Variable domain in full (rest from reference TRBV5-5 and TRBJ1-5): DAGVTQSPTHLIKTRGQQVTLRCSPISGHKSVSWYQQVLGQGPQFIFQYYEKEERGRGNFPDRFSARQFPNYSSELNVNALLLGDSALYLCASSLEGQGGRPQHFGDGTRLSIL.

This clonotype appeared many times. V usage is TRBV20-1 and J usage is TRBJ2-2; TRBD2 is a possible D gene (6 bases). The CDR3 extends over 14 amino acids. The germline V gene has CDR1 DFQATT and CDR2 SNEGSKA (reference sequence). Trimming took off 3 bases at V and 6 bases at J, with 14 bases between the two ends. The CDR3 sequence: CSASGAWGAGELFF. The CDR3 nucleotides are TGCAGTGCTAGCGGGGCTTGGGGGGCCGGGGAGCTGTTTTTT.

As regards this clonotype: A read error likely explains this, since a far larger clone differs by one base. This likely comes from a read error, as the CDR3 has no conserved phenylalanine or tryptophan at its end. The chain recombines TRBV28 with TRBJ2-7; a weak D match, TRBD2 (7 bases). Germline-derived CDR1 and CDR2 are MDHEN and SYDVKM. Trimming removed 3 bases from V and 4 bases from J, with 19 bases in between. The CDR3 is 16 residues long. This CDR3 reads CASSLGGGGRRYEQYL. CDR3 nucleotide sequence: TGTGCCAGCAGTTTGGGAGGGGGAGGACGACGGTACGAGCAGTACCTC.

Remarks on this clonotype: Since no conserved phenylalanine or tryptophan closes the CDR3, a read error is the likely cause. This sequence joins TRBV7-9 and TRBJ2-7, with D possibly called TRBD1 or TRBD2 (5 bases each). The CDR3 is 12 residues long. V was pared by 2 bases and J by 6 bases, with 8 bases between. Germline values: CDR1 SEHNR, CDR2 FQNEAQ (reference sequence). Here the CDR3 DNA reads TGTGCCAGCAGCTTATGGGGGACCGAGCAGTACTCC. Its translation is CASSLWGTEQYS.

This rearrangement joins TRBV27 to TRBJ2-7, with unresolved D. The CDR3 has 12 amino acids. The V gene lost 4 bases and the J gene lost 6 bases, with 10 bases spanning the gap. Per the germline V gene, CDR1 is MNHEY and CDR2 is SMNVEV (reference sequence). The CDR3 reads CASSSRFSEQYF. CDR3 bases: TGTGCCAGCAGTTCAAGGTTTTCCGAGCAGTACTTC.

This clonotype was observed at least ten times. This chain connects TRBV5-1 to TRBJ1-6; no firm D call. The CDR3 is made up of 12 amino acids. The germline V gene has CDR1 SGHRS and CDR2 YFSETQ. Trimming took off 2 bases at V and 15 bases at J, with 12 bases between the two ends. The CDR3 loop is CASSFDRAVLHF. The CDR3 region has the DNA TGCGCCAGCAGCTTCGACCGCGCGGTCCTCCACTTT.

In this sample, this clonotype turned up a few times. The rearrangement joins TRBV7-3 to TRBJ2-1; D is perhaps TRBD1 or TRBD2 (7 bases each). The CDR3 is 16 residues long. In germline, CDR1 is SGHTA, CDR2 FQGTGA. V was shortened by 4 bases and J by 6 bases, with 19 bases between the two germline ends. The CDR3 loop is CASSSQGGRESNEQFF. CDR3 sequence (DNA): TGTGCCAGCAGCTCGCAGGGGGGGCGGGAGAGCAATGAGCAGTTCTTC.

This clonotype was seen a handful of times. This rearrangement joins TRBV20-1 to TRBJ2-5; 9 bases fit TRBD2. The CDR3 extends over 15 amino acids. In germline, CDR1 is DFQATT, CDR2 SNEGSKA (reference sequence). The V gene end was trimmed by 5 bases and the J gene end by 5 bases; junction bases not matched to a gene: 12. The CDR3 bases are TGCAGTGCTCAACCCTTGCGGGAGGGCCGGGAGACCCAGTACTTC. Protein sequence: CSAQPLREGRETQYF.

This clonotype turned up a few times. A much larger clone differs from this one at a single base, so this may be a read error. CDR3 in amino acids: CSVVHRTGSYEQYF. The CDR3 nucleotides are TGCAGCGTTGTGCACAGGACCGGCTCCTACGAGCAGTACTTC. The genes are TRBV29-1 and TRBJ2-7; tentatively, D is TRBD1 (5 bases). The CDR3 runs 14 residues. The V end lost 4 bases, the J end lost 0 bases, and 13 bases lay between the germline ends. CDR1 SQVTM and CDR2 ANQGSEA come from the germline V gene.

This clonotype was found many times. The CDR3 DNA follows: TGCAGTGCTACAGGGGTTCGGTCGGCTTTCTTT. This sequence encodes CSATGVRSAFF. V gene TRBV20-1 combines with J gene TRBJ1-1; weak D call: TRBD1 (6 bases). The germline V gene encodes CDR1 DFQATT and CDR2 SNEGSKA (reference sequence). There are 11 residues in the CDR3. V dropped 4 bases and J dropped 11 bases, with 14 bases sitting between them.